These 10 T cell receptor beta chains share one sample of origin, sequenced in a study of blood T cell repertoires in COVID-19. Assay used: immunoSEQ multiplex PCR; TCRdb lists only in-frame clones, some missing. The sample lists around 230,000 clones, roughly four fifths occurring once. What was sequenced was PBMCs or T cells enriched from blood (not recorded which). These receptors originate from a man in his forties who had recovered from COVID-19.

This chain links TRBV4-1 with TRBJ1-1; D might be TRBD1 (6 bases). V lost 6 bases and J 1 base, leaving 15 bases between the germline ends. The CDR3 sequence is 15 residues long. CDR1 MGHRA and CDR2 YSYEKL come from the germline V gene. The CDR3 reads CASSQSGGKNTEAFF. The DNA of the CDR3 is TGCGCCAGCAGTCAGTCGGGGGGCAAGAACACTGAAGCTTTCTTT.

This chain joins TRBV11-2 and TRBJ1-1; 9 bases are a match to TRBD1. This CDR3 region has 14 residues. Germline V gene lookup returns CDR1 SGHAT and CDR2 FQNNGV. Trimming at V came to 5 bases and at J to 3 bases, leaving 4 bases not matched to a gene. The CDR3 loop reads CASSTNRGHTEAFF. The CDR3, as DNA: TGTGCCAGCAGCACCAACAGGGGGCACACTGAAGCTTTCTTT.

This clone was observed once. The chain recombines TRBV11-2 with TRBJ1-3; D remains unclear. V gave up 1 base and J gave up 5 bases, with 9 bases separating them. CDR1 is SGHAT and CDR2 is FQNNGV in the germline V gene. The CDR3 extends over 14 amino acids. CDR3 nucleotide sequence: TGTGCCAGCAGCTTAGCCGCCCACAGAAACACCATATATTTT. Protein product: CASSLAAHRNTIYF.

The genes are TRBV19 and TRBJ1-6; 9 bases line up with TRBD1. With 7 bases clipped from V and 10 bases from J, the junction kept 5 bases outside the gene matches. CDR1 is LNHDA, CDR2 SQIVND, per germline (reference sequence). The CDR3 has 13 residues. CDR3 DNA: TGTGCCAGTACGGGACAGGGACCCTCACCCCTCCACTTT. This gives the protein CASTGQGPSPLHF.

This chain joins TRBV14 and TRBJ2-2; 7 positions agree with TRBD2. CDR1 is SGHDN, CDR2 FVKESK, per germline. V lost 1 base, J lost 7 bases, and 9 bases stayed unmatched. The CDR3 is 16 amino acids. The CDR3 here is CASSQVSGKGVGELFF. The CDR3 DNA reads TGTGCCAGCAGCCAAGTCAGCGGGAAGGGCGTCGGGGAGCTGTTTTTT.

The gene calls are TRBV19 and TRBJ1-5, with D uncertain. The V gene's germline CDR1 is LNHDA and CDR2 SQIVND (reference sequence). Trimming removed 3 bases from V and 2 bases from J, with 5 bases in between. The CDR3 consists of 13 residues. CDR3 sequence: CASSISGNQPQHF. The CDR3 coding sequence is TGTGCCAGTAGTATCTCAGGCAATCAGCCCCAGCATTTT.

This chain connects TRBV12-3 or TRBV12-4 to TRBJ1-4, with no clear D. V lost 3 bases and J lost 13, with 15 bases in between. CDR3 length equals 13 residues. The CDR3 sequence: CASSFEVSGGLFF. In DNA form, the CDR3 reads TGTGCCAGCAGTTTTGAGGTGTCAGGAGGACTGTTTTTT.

The chain carries TRBV5-1 and TRBJ2-4; TRBD2 aligns across 15 bases. The CDR3 covers 16 residues. J gave up 5 bases and V 2 bases, and 2 bases lay outside the gene matches. Germline V gene data show CDR1 as SGHRS and CDR2 as YFSETQ. Here the CDR3 DNA reads TGCGCCAGCAGCTTCGGACTAGCGGGAGGGGAAAACATTCAGTACTTC. Translation gives CASSFGLAGGENIQYF.

This chain connects TRBV3-1 (or the pseudogene TRBV3-2) to TRBJ1-1; no clear D. The germline CDR1 and CDR2 sequences are LGHDT and YNNKEL (reference sequence). This CDR3 is built from 14 residues. Trimming removed 5 bases at V and 2 bases at J, with 12 bases between. CDR3 sequence: CASSMRSVNTEAFF. CDR3 nucleotide sequence: TGTGCCAGCAGCATGCGGAGCGTTAACACTGAAGCTTTCTTT.

The chain uses TRBV5-6 and TRBJ1-1; TRBD1 might be the D (6 bases). The CDR3 has 16 residues. CDR1 is SGHDT and CDR2 is YYEEEE in the germline V gene. Trimming took off 0 bases at V and 1 base at J, with 13 bases between the two ends. CDR3 DNA: TGTGCCAGCAGCTTGGGACCCGGGACAAAGAACACTGAAGCTTTCTTT. Protein sequence: CASSLGPGTKNTEAFF.